The rows below give T cell receptor beta chains drawn from one sample of a study of T-cell reconstitution after alpha-beta-depleted transplantation in children. TCRdb reanalysed the PCR reads using MiXCR and keeps one entry per CDR3 protein. The table lists about 76,000 distinct CDR3 sequences, about 14% of them singletons. The sequences come from PBMCs, mostly from graft donor cells, collected 180 days after TCRalphabeta/CD19-depleted stem cell transplant. All receptors come from a male patient aged 2 to 9 who had a stem cell transplant for acute lymphoblastic leukemia, so the T cells may come from the graft donor. Both conserved end residues are part of each CDR3. The D gene is left open where the match is weak.

j_gene: TRBJ2-3
d_gene: .
v_gene: TRBV20-1
CDR3aa: CSANSPKRTDTQYF

j_gene: TRBJ2-7
d_gene: .
v_gene: TRBV7-2
CDR3aa: CASSFTGYSSVKYVGQYF

j_gene: TRBJ1-3
d_gene: .
v_gene: TRBV5-1
CDR3aa: CASSLGRHTIYF

j_gene: TRBJ1-2
d_gene: .
v_gene: TRBV28
CDR3aa: CASSFWGGYTF

j_gene: TRBJ2-7
d_gene: .
v_gene: TRBV12-3/TRBV12-4
CDR3aa: CASSQGGGGYEQYF

j_gene: TRBJ2-7
d_gene: TRBD1
v_gene: TRBV10-3
CDR3aa: CAIGGRRDRAYEQYF

j_gene: TRBJ2-5
d_gene: TRBD1
v_gene: TRBV7-7
CDR3aa: CASSPGGPETQYF

j_gene: TRBJ2-6
d_gene: .
v_gene: TRBV9
CDR3aa: CASSVAVEGGSGANVLTF

j_gene: TRBJ1-4
d_gene: TRBD1
v_gene: TRBV28
CDR3aa: CASSLSGQGALGEKLFF

j_gene: TRBJ1-2
d_gene: .
v_gene: TRBV7-2
CDR3aa: CASYAPNGYTF